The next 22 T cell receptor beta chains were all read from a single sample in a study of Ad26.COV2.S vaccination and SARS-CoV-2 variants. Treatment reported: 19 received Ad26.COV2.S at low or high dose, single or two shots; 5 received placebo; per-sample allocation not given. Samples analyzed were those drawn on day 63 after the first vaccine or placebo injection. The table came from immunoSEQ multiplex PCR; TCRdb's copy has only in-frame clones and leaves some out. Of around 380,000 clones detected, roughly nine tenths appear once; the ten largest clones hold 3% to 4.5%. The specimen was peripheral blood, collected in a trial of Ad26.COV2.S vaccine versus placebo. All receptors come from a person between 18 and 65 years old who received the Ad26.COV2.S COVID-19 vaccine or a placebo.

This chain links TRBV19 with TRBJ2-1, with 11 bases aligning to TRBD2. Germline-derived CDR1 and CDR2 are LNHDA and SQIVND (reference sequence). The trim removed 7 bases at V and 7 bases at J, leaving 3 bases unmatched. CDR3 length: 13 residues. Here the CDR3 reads CASTSSGGNEQFF. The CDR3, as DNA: TGTGCCAGTACCTCTAGCGGGGGGAATGAGCAGTTCTTC.

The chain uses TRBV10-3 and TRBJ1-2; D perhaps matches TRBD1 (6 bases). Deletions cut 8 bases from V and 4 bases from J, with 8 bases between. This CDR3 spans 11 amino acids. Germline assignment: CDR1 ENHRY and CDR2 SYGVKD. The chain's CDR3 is CAIETGYGYTF. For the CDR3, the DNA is TGTGCCATCGAGACAGGCTATGGCTACACCTTC.

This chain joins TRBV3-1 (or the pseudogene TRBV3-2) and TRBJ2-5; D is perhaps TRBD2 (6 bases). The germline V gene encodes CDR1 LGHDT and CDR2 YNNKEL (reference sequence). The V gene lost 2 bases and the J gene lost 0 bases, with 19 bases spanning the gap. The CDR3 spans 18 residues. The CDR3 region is CASSQYPTGVLYQETQYF. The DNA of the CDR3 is TGTGCCAGCAGCCAATACCCAACGGGGGTCCTGTACCAAGAGACCCAGTACTTC.

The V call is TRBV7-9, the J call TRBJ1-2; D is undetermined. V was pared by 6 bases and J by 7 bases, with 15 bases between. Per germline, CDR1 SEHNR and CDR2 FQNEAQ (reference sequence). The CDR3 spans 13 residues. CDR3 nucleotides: TGTGCCAGCAGGCGAGACATCTCTGGTGGCTACACCTTC. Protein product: CASRRDISGGYTF.

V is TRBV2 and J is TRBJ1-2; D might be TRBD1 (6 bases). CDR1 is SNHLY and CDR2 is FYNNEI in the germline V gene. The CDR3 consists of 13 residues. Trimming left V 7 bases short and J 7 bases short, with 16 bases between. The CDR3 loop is CASTPGARSGYTF. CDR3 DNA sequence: TGTGCCAGCACCCCGGGGGCGCGATCTGGCTACACCTTC.

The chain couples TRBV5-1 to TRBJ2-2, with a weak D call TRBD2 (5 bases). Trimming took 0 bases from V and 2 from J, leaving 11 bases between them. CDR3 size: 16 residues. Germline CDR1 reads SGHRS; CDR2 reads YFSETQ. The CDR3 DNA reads TGCGCCAGCAGCTTGGGCGAGGGCTCTAACACCGGGGAGCTGTTTTTT. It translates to CASSLGEGSNTGELFF. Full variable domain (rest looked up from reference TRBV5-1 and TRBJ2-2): KAGVTQTPRYLIKTRGQQVTLSCSPISGHRSVSWYQQTPGQGLQFLFEYFSETQRNKGNFPGRFSGRQFSNSRSEMNVSTLELGDSALYLCASSLGEGSNTGELFFGEGSRLTVL.

CDR3 in amino acids: CASSVRTGRPRDSNQPQHF. CDR3 DNA: TGTGCCAGCAGCGTCAGAACAGGCCGCCCGAGGGATAGCAATCAGCCCCAGCATTTT. V usage is TRBV9 and J usage is TRBJ1-5, with D possibly being TRBD1 (5 bases). This CDR3 contains 19 residues. Germline assignment: CDR1 SGDLS and CDR2 YYNGEE. V gave up 2 bases and J gave up 0 bases, with 21 bases separating them.

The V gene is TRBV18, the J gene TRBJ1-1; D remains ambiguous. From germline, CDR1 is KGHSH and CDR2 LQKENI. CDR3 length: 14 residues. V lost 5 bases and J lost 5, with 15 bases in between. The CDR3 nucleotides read TGTGCCAGCTCAGTCTCAGGTGAAGGGACTGAAGCTTTCTTT. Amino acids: CASSVSGEGTEAFF.

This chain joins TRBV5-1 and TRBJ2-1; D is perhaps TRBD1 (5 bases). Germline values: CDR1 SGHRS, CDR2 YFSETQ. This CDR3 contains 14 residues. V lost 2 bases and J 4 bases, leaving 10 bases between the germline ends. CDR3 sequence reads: CASSLQETYNEQFF. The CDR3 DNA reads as TGCGCCAGCAGCTTACAGGAAACTTACAATGAGCAGTTCTTC.

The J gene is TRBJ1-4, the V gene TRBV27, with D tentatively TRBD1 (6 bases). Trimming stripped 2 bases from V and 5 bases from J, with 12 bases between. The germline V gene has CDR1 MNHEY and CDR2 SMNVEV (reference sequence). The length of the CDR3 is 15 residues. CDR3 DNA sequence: TGTGCCAGCAGTTTAGGACAGCCTAGGAATGAAAAACTGTTTTTT. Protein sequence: CASSLGQPRNEKLFF.

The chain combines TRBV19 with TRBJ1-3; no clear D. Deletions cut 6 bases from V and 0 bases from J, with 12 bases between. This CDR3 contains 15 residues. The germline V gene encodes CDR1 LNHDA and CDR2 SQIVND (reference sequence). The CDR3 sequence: CASRYSDSSGNTIYF. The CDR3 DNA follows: TGTGCCAGTAGGTACAGTGACTCCTCTGGAAACACCATATATTTT.

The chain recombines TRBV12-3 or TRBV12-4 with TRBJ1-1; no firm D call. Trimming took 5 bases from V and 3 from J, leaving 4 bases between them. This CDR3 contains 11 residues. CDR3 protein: CASSPYTEAFF. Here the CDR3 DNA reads TGTGCCAGCAGTCCTTACACTGAAGCTTTCTTT.

The CDR3 loop reads CASSWRQGEQYF. The DNA of the CDR3 is TGTGCCAGCAGCTGGAGACAGGGGGAGCAGTACTTC. This sequence joins TRBV5-5 and TRBJ2-7; 8 nucleotides agree with TRBD1. V was clipped by 3 bases and J by 7 bases; unmatched bases: 3. The CDR3 is 12 amino acids. The germline CDR1 and CDR2 sequences are SGHKS and YYEKEE (reference sequence).

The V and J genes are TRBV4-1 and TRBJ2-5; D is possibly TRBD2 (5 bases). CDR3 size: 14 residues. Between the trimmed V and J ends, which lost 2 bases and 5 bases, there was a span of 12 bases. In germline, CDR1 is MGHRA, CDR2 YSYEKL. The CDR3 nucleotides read TGCGCCAGCAGCCAACACGGGGTAGGGGAGACCCAGTACTTC. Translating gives CASSQHGVGETQYF.

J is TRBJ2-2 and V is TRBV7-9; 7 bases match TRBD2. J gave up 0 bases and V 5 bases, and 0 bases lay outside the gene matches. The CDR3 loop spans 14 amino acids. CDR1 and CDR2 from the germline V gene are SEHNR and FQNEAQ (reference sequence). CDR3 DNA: TGTGCCAGCAGCCGGGGGGCGAACACCGGGGAGCTGTTTTTT. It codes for CASSRGANTGELFF. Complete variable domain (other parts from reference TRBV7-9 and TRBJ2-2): DTGVSQNPRHKITKRGQNVTFRCDPISEHNRLYWYRQTLGQGPEFLTYFQNEAQLEKSRLLSDRFSAERPKGSFSTLEIQRTEQGDSAMYLCASSRGANTGELFFGEGSRLTVL.

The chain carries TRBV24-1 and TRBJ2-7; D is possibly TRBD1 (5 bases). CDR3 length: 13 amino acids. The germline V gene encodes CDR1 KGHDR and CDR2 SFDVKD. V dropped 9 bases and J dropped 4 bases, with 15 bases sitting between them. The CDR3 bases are TGTGCCACCTTGGGGCCGACTTGTTACGAGCAGTACTTC. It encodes CATLGPTCYEQYF.

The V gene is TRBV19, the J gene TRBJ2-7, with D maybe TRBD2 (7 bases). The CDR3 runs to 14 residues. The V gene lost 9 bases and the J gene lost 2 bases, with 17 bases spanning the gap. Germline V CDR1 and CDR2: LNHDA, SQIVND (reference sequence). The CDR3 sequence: CASRAGPGAYEQYF. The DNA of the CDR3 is TGTGCCAGCCGAGCGGGGCCAGGGGCCTACGAGCAGTACTTC.

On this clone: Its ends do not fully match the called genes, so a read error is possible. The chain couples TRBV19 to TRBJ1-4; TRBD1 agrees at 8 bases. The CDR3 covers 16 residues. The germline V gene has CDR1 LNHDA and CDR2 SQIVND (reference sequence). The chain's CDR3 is CASSGGQVQTKEKLFF. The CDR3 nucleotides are TGTGCCAGTAGTGGGGGACAGGTCCAGACTAAAGAAAAACTGTTTTTT.

CDR3 protein: CASSFSSGGLEQYF. The DNA of the CDR3 is TGTGCCAGCAGCTTTTCTAGCGGGGGGCTAGAGCAGTACTTC. The gene calls are TRBV7-2 and TRBJ2-4; 11 nucleotides agree with TRBD2. Germline assignment: CDR1 SGHTA and CDR2 FQGNSA. This CDR3 region has 14 residues. V trimming: 3 bases; J trimming: 13 bases; junction bases outside the gene matches: 8.

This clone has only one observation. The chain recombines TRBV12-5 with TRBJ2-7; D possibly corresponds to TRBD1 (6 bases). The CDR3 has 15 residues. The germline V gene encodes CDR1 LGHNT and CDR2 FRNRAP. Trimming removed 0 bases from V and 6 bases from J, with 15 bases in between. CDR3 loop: CASGLVPGESLEQYF. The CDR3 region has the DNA TGTGCTAGTGGTTTGGTCCCAGGGGAATCCCTCGAGCAGTACTTC.

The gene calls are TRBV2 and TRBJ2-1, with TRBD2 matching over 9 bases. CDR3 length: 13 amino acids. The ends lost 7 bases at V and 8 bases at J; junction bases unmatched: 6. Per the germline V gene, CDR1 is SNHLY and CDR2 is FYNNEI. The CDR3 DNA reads TGTGCCAGCAAGGGCGGGGGGGCGTATGAGCAGTTCTTC. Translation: CASKGGGAYEQFF.

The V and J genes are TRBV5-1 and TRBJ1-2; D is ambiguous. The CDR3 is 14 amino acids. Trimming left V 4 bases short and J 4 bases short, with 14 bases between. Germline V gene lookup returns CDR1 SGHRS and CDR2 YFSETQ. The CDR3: CASSPFGEGYGYTF. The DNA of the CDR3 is TGCGCCAGCAGCCCTTTCGGCGAGGGCTATGGCTACACCTTC. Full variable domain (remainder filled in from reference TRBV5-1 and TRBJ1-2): KAGVTQTPRYLIKTRGQQVTLSCSPISGHRSVSWYQQTPGQGLQFLFEYFSETQRNKGNFPGRFSGRQFSNSRSEMNVSTLELGDSALYLCASSPFGEGYGYTFGSGTRLTVV.